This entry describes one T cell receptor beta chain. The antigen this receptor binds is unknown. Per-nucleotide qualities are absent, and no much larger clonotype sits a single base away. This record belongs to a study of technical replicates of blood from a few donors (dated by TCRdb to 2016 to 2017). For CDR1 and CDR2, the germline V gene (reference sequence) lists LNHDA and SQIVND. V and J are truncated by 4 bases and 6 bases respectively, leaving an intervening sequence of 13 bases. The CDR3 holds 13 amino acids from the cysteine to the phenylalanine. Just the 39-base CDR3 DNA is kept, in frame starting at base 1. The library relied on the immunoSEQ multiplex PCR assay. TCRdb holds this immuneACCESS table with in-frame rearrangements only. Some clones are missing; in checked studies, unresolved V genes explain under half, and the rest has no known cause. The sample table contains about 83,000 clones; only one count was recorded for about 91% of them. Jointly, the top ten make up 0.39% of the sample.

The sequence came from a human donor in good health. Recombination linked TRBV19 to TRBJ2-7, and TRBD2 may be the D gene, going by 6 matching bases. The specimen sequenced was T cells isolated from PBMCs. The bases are TGTGCCAGTAGTAACGAGCGGGTGGGCGAGCAGTACTTC. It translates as CASSNERVGEQYF.